This entry is about one T cell receptor (beta chain). Antigen specificity is unknown. The CDR3 spans 14 residues. The data are from a study of CXCR3-negative and CXCR3-positive naive CD8 T cells. Libraries were UMI-labeled 5' RACE TRB cDNA. TCRdb re-called the 5' RACE reads and catalogs CDR3 proteins one per entry, DNA excluded. Across 130,000 or so distinct CDR3 sequences, the top ten clones capture 0.45% to 0.6% of the sample. Every individual CD8+ T cell subset underwent sorting in triplicate at 280,000 or so cells apiece. CD45RO-CCR7+CD27+CD95- marked naive CD8+ T cells. Study-wide results and limits: Relative to CXCR3-negative naive cells, CXCR3-positive naive cells had more hydrophobic TRB CDR3s. Surface CD5 matched across naive subsets, and TRB CDR3 properties served to infer TCR strength.

What was sequenced was naive CXCR3- CD8+ T cells from blood. Subset denoted: CD45RO-CCR7+CD27+CD95- naive CD8+ T cells lacking CXCR3 (TNR3-). This chain joins TRBV12-3 or TRBV12-4 and TRBJ2-1; lacking DNA, the TRBD2 call made by TCRdb goes unchecked. The origin of this receptor is a human donor in good health. Some clones in this sample may be carry-over from other donors' samples. The CDR3 protein is CASKVRGGDNEQFF.